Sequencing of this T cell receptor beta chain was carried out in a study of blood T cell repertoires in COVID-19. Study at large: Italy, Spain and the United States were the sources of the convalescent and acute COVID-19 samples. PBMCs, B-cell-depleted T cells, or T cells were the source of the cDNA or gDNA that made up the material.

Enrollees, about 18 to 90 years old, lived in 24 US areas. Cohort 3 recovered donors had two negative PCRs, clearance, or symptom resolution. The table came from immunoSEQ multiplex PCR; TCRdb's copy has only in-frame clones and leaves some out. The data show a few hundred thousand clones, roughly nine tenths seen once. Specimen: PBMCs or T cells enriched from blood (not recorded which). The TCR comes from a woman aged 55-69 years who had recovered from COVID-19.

The DNA for the CDR3 is TGTGCCAGCAGCTTCAGCGGGGGGGCAGATACGCAGTATTTT. Amino acids: CASSFSGGADTQYF. The chain employs TRBV11-3 and TRBJ2-3, with 10 bases that match TRBD2. J was trimmed by 4 bases and V by 3 bases; bases with no gene match: 1. Germline assignment: CDR1 SGHNT and CDR2 YENEEA. This CDR3 region has 14 residues.